This is a list of T cell receptor beta chains from one sample in a study of identifying expanded T cells in peripheral blood. The protocol was immunoSEQ multiplex PCR, while the TCRdb copy is restricted to in-frame clones and leaves out a portion. The data hold roughly 78,000 clones, with 90% observed a single time. Sequenced: blood. These receptors were taken from a person aged 18 to 70 in good health. Each CDR3 is given without its conserved first and last residue. A D gene is named only where the DNA matches it firmly.

CDR3 | D | V
ASSPLDRLSYEQY | - | TRBV6-5
SVGLSLRGEQF | - | TRBV29-1
ASSKNSVRGANTGELF | - | TRBV21-1
ASSWAGSNQPQH | - | TRBV18
ASSVGPSSTDTQY | - | TRBV9
ASSGLVRQSGNTIY | - | TRBV2
ASSFSGRDSYEQY | - | TRBV11-2
ASSAAPGQRNGYT | - | TRBV7-2
ASSLPNQPQH | - | TRBV28
ASTYGGANVLT | - | TRBV7-6
ASSIGDNSGNTIY | - | TRBV19
ASSLGSQGVYGYT | TRBD1 | TRBV7-9
ASATQGPYEQY | - | TRBV5-1
ASGTHQETQY | - | TRBV2
ASSQDPRTSGSKADTQY | TRBD2 | TRBV14
SASPLDTQY | - | TRBV20-1
ASSLNAGGLTDTQY | - | TRBV27
ASSDGSSTDTQY | - | TRBV10-1
AIFGERVGYEQY | - | TRBV7-7
ASSNRGTYNEQF | TRBD1 | TRBV10-2
ASRNYNEQF | - | TRBV28
ASSPSPTGATEAF | TRBD1 | TRBV5-1
ASSGLYGYT | - | TRBV28
ASSQIGYTGELF | - | TRBV4-3
ASGTTAGETQY | - | TRBV19
ASSLPSSYEQY | - | TRBV7-2
SVAVGRMNTEAF | - | TRBV29-1
ASSHSGLASYEQY | - | TRBV4-1
ASVLVPGELF | - | TRBV2
ASCRAGGSTDTQY | TRBD2 | TRBV28
ASSAGDSGYT | - | TRBV6-6
ASSSTRRGAGYGYT | - | TRBV9
ASSWGARDTWGAEAF | - | TRBV5-8
ASSLGTTNEQF | - | TRBV7-3
ASRTLQGLQPQH | TRBD1 | TRBV2
ASSVQDSHYNEQF | - | TRBV9